The next 25 T cell receptor beta chains were all read from a single sample in a study of T cell repertoires in cytomegalovirus infection. TCRdb re-called the reads with MiXCR, one entry per CDR3 protein. This table has around 490,000 distinct CDR3 sequences, approximately 26% appearing once. The sequenced sample was PBMCs. The origin of the receptors is a human donor in good health (CMV status not recorded). Some clones in this sample may be carry-over from other donors' samples.

The J gene is TRBJ1-1, the V gene TRBV27; the D gene is possibly TRBD1 (5 bases). Looked up from germline, CDR1 is MNHEY and CDR2 is SMNVEV (reference sequence). V lost 4 bases and J 3 bases, leaving 12 bases between the germline ends. CDR3 length: 14 amino acids. CDR3 DNA: TGTGCCAGCAGTTGGAGTGTGGGGGACACTGAAGCTTTCTTT. Translated: CASSWSVGDTEAFF.

This chain's CDR3 is CATSDPYSNQPQHF. Here the CDR3 DNA reads TGTGCCACCAGTGACCCCTATAGCAATCAGCCCCAGCATTTT. This rearrangement joins TRBV24-1 to TRBJ1-5, with D hard to call. V lost 4 bases and J 0 bases, leaving 6 bases between the germline ends. The CDR3 extends over 14 amino acids. CDR1 KGHDR and CDR2 SFDVKD come from the germline V gene.

This clonotype has just a few counts. This chain joins TRBV7-3 and TRBJ1-1, with TRBD1 identical over 7 bases. CDR1 SGHTA and CDR2 FQGTGA come from the germline V gene. The junction had 6 bases not matched to a gene; V was cut back by 4 bases and J by 1 base. CDR3 size: 15 residues. CDR3 DNA sequence: TGTGCCAGCAGCTCACAAGGGGGCGGGAACACTGAAGCTTTCTTT. Amino acid sequence: CASSSQGGGNTEAFF. Together with reference TRBV7-3 and TRBJ1-1, the CDR3 gives the full variable domain: GAGVSQTPSNKVTEKGKYVELRCDPISGHTALYWYRQSLGQGPEFLIYFQGTGAADDSGLPNDRFFAVRPEGSVSTLKIQRTERGDSAVYLCASSSQGGGNTEAFFGQGTRLTVV.

This clonotype was observed many times. The genes are TRBV7-2 and TRBJ2-4; D remains ambiguous. From germline, CDR1 is SGHTA and CDR2 FQGNSA. The CDR3 consists of 15 residues. V dropped 5 bases and J dropped 3 bases, with 14 bases sitting between them. The CDR3 DNA follows: TGTGCCAGCAGCGTACAGACCTTGGGCAAAAACATTCAGTACTTC. Translating it yields CASSVQTLGKNIQYF.

The table lists this clonotype with many counts. The J gene is TRBJ1-6, the V gene TRBV7-2; D gene ambiguous. Trimming took off 0 bases at V and 7 bases at J, with 13 bases between the two ends. The CDR3 is 16 residues long. Per the germline V gene, CDR1 is SGHTA and CDR2 is FQGNSA. The CDR3 sequence: CASSLAIGFLNSPLHF. The CDR3 nucleotides are TGTGCCAGCAGCTTAGCGATTGGGTTCCTAAATTCACCCCTCCACTTT.

In this sample, this clonotype turned up many times. The chain is built from TRBV7-2 and TRBJ1-1, with D maybe TRBD1 (6 bases). V was clipped by 4 bases and J by 1 base, with 13 bases between them. Germline V gene lookup returns CDR1 SGHTA and CDR2 FQGNSA. CDR3 length: 15 residues. CDR3 sequence: CASSSVRGWNTEAFF. In DNA form, the CDR3 reads TGTGCCAGCAGCTCAGTCAGGGGATGGAACACTGAAGCTTTCTTT.

A few counts support this clonotype. V is TRBV28 and J is TRBJ2-3; D is possibly TRBD2 (6 bases). This CDR3 has 19 residues. V lost 0 bases and J 0 bases, leaving 19 bases between the germline ends. Germline V gene data show CDR1 as MDHEN and CDR2 as SYDVKM. CDR3 nucleotides: TGTGCCAGCAGTTTATGGGGTCCTTCGTCGGGGACTAGCACAGATACGCAGTATTTT. Its translation: CASSLWGPSSGTSTDTQYF.

This clonotype was counted many times. The J gene is TRBJ1-5, the V gene TRBV7-2; D gene uncertain. Germline loops: CDR1 SGHTA, CDR2 FQGNSA. Between the trimmed V and J ends, which lost 1 base and 8 bases, there was a span of 18 bases. The CDR3 covers 16 residues. DNA for the CDR3: TGTGCCAGCAGCTTAGGTTTGAGGGTTTTTGCAGAGCCCCAGCATTTT. Protein sequence: CASSLGLRVFAEPQHF.

There are a few counts of this clonotype. The V gene is TRBV29-1, the J gene TRBJ2-1; TRBD2 matches at 8 bases. CDR1 SQVTM and CDR2 ANQGSEA come from the germline V gene. With V trimmed by 0 bases and J by 8 bases, 6 bases remained unmatched. The CDR3 covers 14 residues. The CDR3 region is CSVEDREGSDEQFF. The CDR3 DNA follows: TGCAGCGTTGAAGATCGGGAGGGTTCGGATGAGCAGTTCTTC.

V usage is TRBV30 and J usage is TRBJ1-2; D unclear. This CDR3 spans 13 amino acids. Germline V gives CDR1 GTSNPN, CDR2 SVGIG (reference sequence). Trimming pared 0 bases from V and 4 bases from J, leaving 9 bases between. The CDR3 loop reads CAWSVLGTYGYTF. The CDR3 DNA follows: TGTGCCTGGAGTGTACTGGGCACCTATGGCTACACCTTC.

This clonotype was observed a handful of times. The rearrangement joins TRBV7-9 to TRBJ2-7; D gene unclear. Trimming took off 4 bases at V and 3 bases at J, with 7 bases between the two ends. Germline CDR1 and CDR2: SEHNR and FQNEAQ (reference sequence). The CDR3 length is 12 residues. Here the CDR3 reads CASSSSFYEQYF. CDR3 DNA: TGTGCCAGCAGCTCCTCATTCTACGAGCAGTACTTC.

The chain carries TRBV2 and TRBJ2-5; the match to TRBD2 covers 13 bases. Germline-derived CDR1 and CDR2 are SNHLY and FYNNEI. The CDR3 has 18 residues. The V and J ends lost 2 bases and 5 bases, in that order; junction bases with no gene match: 11. DNA for the CDR3: TGTGCCAGCAGTGAATCAGCACTAGCGGGAGGGTTGGGCGAGACCCAGTACTTC. Its protein product is CASSESALAGGLGETQYF.

This clonotype has at least ten counts. The genes are TRBV29-1 and TRBJ2-3, with 7 positions matching TRBD2. The CDR3 extends over 14 amino acids. The V gene end was trimmed by 6 bases and the J gene end by 4 bases; junction bases not matched to a gene: 10. Germline assignment: CDR1 SQVTM and CDR2 ANQGSEA. The chain's CDR3 is CSVLGLEVADTQYF. The CDR3 DNA reads TGCAGCGTCTTAGGACTAGAAGTGGCAGATACGCAGTATTTT.

Concerning this clonotype itself: This may arise from a read error, as a much more abundant clone is one base away. The V call is TRBV27, the J call TRBJ2-3; TRBD1 is a possible D gene (6 bases). V was clipped by 5 bases and J by 2 bases, with 17 bases between them. Germline lookup yields CDR1 MNHEY and CDR2 SMNVEV (reference sequence). The CDR3 is 16 amino acids. The CDR3 DNA sequence: TGTGCCAGCAGTCATATACAGGGTCGGGACACAGATACGCAGTATTTT. This sequence encodes CASSHIQGRDTDTQYF.

This clonotype was counted between two and nine times. V usage is TRBV6-2 or TRBV6-3 and J usage is TRBJ1-1; D is unresolved. V was clipped by 0 bases and J by 7 bases, with 9 bases between them. Looked up from germline, CDR1 is MNHEY and CDR2 is SVGEGT. CDR3 size: 13 residues. CDR3 sequence: CASSYSGRSEAFF. The DNA of the CDR3 is TGTGCCAGCAGTTACTCCGGTAGGAGTGAAGCTTTCTTT.

The V and J genes are TRBV20-1 and TRBJ2-1; no reliable D call. CDR3 length equals 14 residues. Germline assignment: CDR1 DFQATT and CDR2 SNEGSKA (reference sequence). The V end lost 0 bases, the J end lost 8 bases, and 14 bases lay between the germline ends. The CDR3 protein is CSAREVMGTDEQFF. The CDR3 DNA reads TGCAGTGCTAGAGAGGTGATGGGAACGGATGAGCAGTTCTTC.

J is TRBJ1-1 and V is TRBV12-5; a possible D gene is TRBD1 (6 bases). Germline V gene sequence: CDR1 LGHNT, CDR2 FRNRAP. The CDR3 loop spans 14 amino acids. The germline V and J ends were trimmed by 6 bases and 0 bases, with 11 bases remaining between them. CDR3 sequence: CASGQGRLNTEAFF. The CDR3 coding sequence is TGTGCTAGTGGCCAGGGGCGGTTGAACACTGAAGCTTTCTTT.

The gene calls are TRBV19 and TRBJ2-1, with TRBD2 as a possible D gene (6 bases). Germline loops: CDR1 LNHDA, CDR2 SQIVND (reference sequence). V lost 5 bases, J lost 6 bases, and 14 bases lay in between. The CDR3 covers 14 residues. The CDR3 sequence is CASSSRLGGNEQFF. Written as DNA, the CDR3 is TGTGCCAGTAGTTCGCGACTAGGCGGCAATGAGCAGTTCTTC.

The V call is TRBV6-5, the J call TRBJ2-3; D is unresolved. Germline lookup yields CDR1 MNHEY and CDR2 SVGAGI. The CDR3 spans 13 residues. Trimming left V 2 bases short and J 2 bases short, with 5 bases between. Written as DNA, the CDR3 is TGTGCCAGCAGTTACGGCTTCACAGATACGCAGTATTTT. Protein sequence: CASSYGFTDTQYF.

The chain employs TRBV6-6 and TRBJ1-5, with a tentative D call TRBD1 (5 bases). Deletions cut 5 bases from V and 4 bases from J, with 9 bases between. The CDR3 spans 13 residues. Germline CDR1 and CDR2: MNHNY and SVGAGI (reference sequence). This CDR3 reads CASSGDENQPQHF. The DNA for the CDR3 is TGTGCCAGCAGTGGGGACGAAAATCAGCCCCAGCATTTT.

This clonotype came up many times. V is TRBV11-2 and J is TRBJ1-2; D unclear. CDR1 is SGHAT, CDR2 FQNNGV, per germline. The CDR3 is 16 residues long. Trimming shortened V by 0 bases and J by 2 bases, and 13 bases separated the two germline ends. The chain's CDR3 is CASSLDSLGRNYGYTF. The DNA of the CDR3 is TGTGCCAGCAGCTTAGACTCCCTTGGCAGGAACTATGGCTACACCTTC.

The chain couples TRBV5-6 to TRBJ1-1; possibly TRBD1 for D (5 bases). The CDR3 is 15 amino acids. CDR1 is SGHDT and CDR2 is YYEEEE in the germline V gene. V shed 0 bases and J shed 10 bases, with 19 bases lying between them. CDR3 bases: TGTGCCAGCAGCTTGGTTTCAGGAGACGGGGGGGGAGCTTTCTTT. It yields the protein CASSLVSGDGGGAFF.

In this sample, this clonotype turned up many times. V gene TRBV12-3 or TRBV12-4 combines with J gene TRBJ1-1, with 8 positions matching TRBD1. The CDR3 consists of 15 residues. V gave up 5 bases and J gave up 7 bases; unmatched junction bases: 12. The CDR3 region is CASSLIPTGAREAFF. Written as DNA, the CDR3 is TGTGCCAGCAGTCTCATCCCGACAGGGGCCCGTGAAGCTTTCTTT.

This clonotype appeared a few times. The chain is built from TRBV30 and TRBJ1-4; no definite D call. V was trimmed by 0 bases and J by 4 bases, leaving 6 bases between them. Germline V gene sequence: CDR1 GTSNPN, CDR2 SVGIG (reference sequence). This CDR3 spans 13 amino acids. The DNA for the CDR3 is TGTGCCTGGAGTGTTCAAGATAATGAAAAACTGTTTTTT. It encodes CAWSVQDNEKLFF.

The chain has TRBV29-1 and TRBJ1-2; D remains unclear. This CDR3 has 11 amino acids. Germline CDR1 SQVTM, CDR2 ANQGSEA. V was pared by 2 bases and J by 7 bases, with 8 bases between. This CDR3 is CSVELVGGYTF. The DNA of the CDR3 is TGCAGCGTTGAATTGGTCGGTGGCTACACCTTC.